This TCR beta chain is drawn from a study of neoadjuvant anti-PD-1 for oral cavity cancer. Across the whole study: Non-progressing patients received a fourth nivolumab dose near day 43, then surgery on days 50-56.

Assay: immunoSEQ multiplex PCR; the TCRdb copy retains only in-frame clones and omits some. The sample includes about 14,000 clones, about 70% of them seen just once. Overall study findings and caveats: After neoadjuvant nivolumab, PBMC T cell clonality was significantly higher in non-responders than responders.

Cohort: HPV-negative, locally advanced oral cavity squamous cell carcinoma patients. CDR1 is SGHAT, CDR2 FQNNGV, per germline. The CDR3 runs 18 residues. V shed 5 bases, J shed 3 bases, and the junction held 14 bases outside the gene matches. Turning to this clone: The antigen is not known.

The clonotype was recovered from a person between 35 and 79 years old with oral cavity squamous cell carcinoma. The specimen was PBMCs, collected before nivolumab (anti-PD-1) treatment. The rearrangement uses TRBV11-2 and TRBJ1-4; 8 positions agree with TRBD1. The CDR3 coding sequence is TGTGCCAGCAGCCCCCGCCTAAGGCAGGGGGCGGCTAATGAAAAACTGTTTTTT. It specifies CASSPRLRQGAANEKLFF. Combining the CDR3 with reference TRBV11-2 and TRBJ1-4 gives the whole variable domain EAGVAQSPRYKIIEKRQSVAFWCNPISGHATLYWYQQILGQGPKLLIQFQNNGVVDDSQLPKDRFSAERLKGVDSTLKIQPAKLEDSAVYLCASSPRLRQGAANEKLFFGSGTQLSVL.